A selection of T cell receptor beta chains follows, all from one sample in a study of blood T cell repertoires in COVID-19. This table comes from immunoSEQ multiplex PCR, and its TCRdb copy is limited to in-frame clones, with some not included. This sample carries roughly 250,000 clones, 80% to 90% of them seen once, and the ten largest clones take 3.5% to 4.5%. Sequencing was carried out using peripheral blood. The receptors were sampled from a woman aged 35 to 49 with acute or convalescent COVID-19. Each CDR3 is given with its conserved first and last residue. The D gene is left open where the match is weak. Size values are once, few and many counts, or a class for expanded clones, and some rows have none.

-,-,TRBJ1-2,TRBV2,CASRPTGYEYTF,TGTGCCAGCAGACCTACAGGGTATGAGTACACCTTC
-,-,TRBJ1-1,TRBV5-1,CASSFAGEAFF,TGCGCCAGCAGCTTTGCAGGTGAAGCTTTCTTT
TRBD1,-,TRBJ1-2,TRBV18,CASSPNRDSYGYTF,TGTGCCAGCTCACCAAACCGGGACAGCTATGGCTACACCTTC
-,-,TRBJ1-5,TRBV10-3,CAISETVGVGNQPQHF,TGTGCCATCAGTGAGACGGTGGGAGTGGGCAATCAGCCCCAGCATTTT
TRBD1,-,TRBJ1-2,TRBV10-3,CAIRPRQGQLRGNYGYTF,TGTGCCATCAGGCCCCGACAGGGCCAGCTCCGGGGGAACTATGGCTACACCTTC
-,-,TRBJ2-1,TRBV27,CASRALGQLDEQFF,TGTGCCAGCAGGGCCCTCGGACAGCTTGATGAGCAGTTCTTC
TRBD1,-,TRBJ2-3,TRBV24-1,CATSDPNRDRDSDTQYF,TGTGCCACCAGTGACCCAAACCGGGACAGGGATTCGGATACGCAGTATTTT
-,-,TRBJ1-1,TRBV19,CASTGRRENTEAFF,TGTGCCAGCACCGGGAGGAGGGAAAACACTGAAGCTTTCTTT
-,-,TRBJ1-5,TRBV7-2,CASSSQSTRAQPQHF,TGTGCCAGCAGCTCACAATCCACGAGGGCTCAGCCCCAGCATTTT
TRBD1,-,TRBJ2-2,TRBV2,CASREDRAYTGELFF,TGTGCCAGCAGGGAGGACAGGGCTTACACCGGGGAGCTGTTTTTT
-,-,TRBJ1-1,TRBV12-3/TRBV12-4,CASSTSQGAEAFF,-
-,-,TRBJ2-5,TRBV5-5,CASSLVRGATKETQYF,TGTGCCAGCAGCTTGGTCCGAGGCGCCACAAAAGAGACCCAGTACTTC
TRBD1,-,TRBJ1-2,TRBV2,CASSATGGGGYTF,TGTGCCAGCAGTGCCACAGGGGGCGGAGGCTACACCTTC
-,-,TRBJ1-1,TRBV7-3,CASSLTGNTEAFF,TGTGCCAGCAGCTTAACCGGGAACACTGAAGCTTTCTTT
-,-,TRBJ1-2,TRBV6-6,CAIQGGGAAKGYTF,TGTGCCATCCAAGGGGGGGGCGCTGCAAAGGGCTACACCTTC
-,-,TRBJ1-1,TRBV10-1,CASKASLEGTEAFF,TGCGCCAGCAAGGCATCCCTGGAGGGCACTGAAGCTTTCTTT
-,-,TRBJ2-5,TRBV19,CASRAGRGGQETQYF,TGTGCCAGTAGAGCTGGGCGGGGCGGGCAAGAGACCCAGTACTTC
-,-,TRBJ2-3,TRBV7-6,CASSLLTGDSDTQYF,TGTGCCAGCAGCTTACTCACGGGGGATTCAGATACGCAGTATTTT
TRBD1,once,TRBJ1-3,TRBV5-1,CASSLEGQPFGNTIYF,TGCGCCAGCAGCTTGGAGGGACAGCCTTTCGGAAACACCATATATTTT
TRBD2,-,TRBJ2-3,TRBV7-6,CASSLAIAGGLDTQYF,TGTGCCAGCAGCTTAGCTATTGCGGGGGGCCTAGATACGCAGTATTTT
TRBD1,-,TRBJ1-1,TRBV7-2,CASSLLGTGEGAFF,TGTGCCAGCAGCTTGTTAGGGACAGGGGAAGGAGCTTTCTTT
TRBD1,-,TRBJ2-3,TRBV30,CAWTPGTATDTQYF,TGTGCCTGGACCCCCGGGACAGCTACAGATACGCAGTATTTT
-,once,TRBJ1-2,TRBV5-1,CASSLDQIGYTF,TGCGCCAGCAGCTTGGACCAGATTGGCTACACCTTC
-,-,TRBJ1-3,TRBV5-1,CASSSGGGGNTIYF,TGCGCCAGCAGCTCGGGAGGGGGTGGAAACACCATATATTTT
-,-,TRBJ1-2,TRBV9,CASSATFGGGLYGYTF,TGTGCCAGCAGCGCAACGTTCGGGGGGGGCCTCTATGGCTACACCTTC
-,-,TRBJ2-3,TRBV4-1,CASSHQGSDTQYF,TGCGCCAGCAGCCACCAGGGTTCAGATACGCAGTATTTT
-,-,TRBJ1-1,TRBV2,CASIRREGYEAFF,TGTGCCAGCATCCGACGGGAGGGTTATGAAGCTTTCTTT
TRBD2,-,TRBJ2-3,TRBV27,CASSLRGWEGPQDTQYF,TGTGCCAGCAGTCTCCGGGGGTGGGAGGGGCCCCAAGATACGCAGTATTTT
TRBD2,-,TRBJ2-1,TRBV9,CASSPPRGGSYNEQFF,TGTGCCAGCAGCCCACCCCGGGGGGGTTCCTACAATGAGCAGTTCTTC
-,-,TRBJ1-4,TRBV3-1/TRBV3-2,CASSSDMINEKLFF,TGTGCCAGCAGCTCGGACATGATTAATGAAAAACTGTTTTTT
-,-,TRBJ1-2,TRBV27,CASSLTVNYGYTF,TGTGCCAGCAGTTTGACAGTGAACTATGGCTACACCTTC
-,few,TRBJ1-6,TRBV2,CASSGRTGNSPLHF,TGTGCCAGCAGTGGGCGTACGGGGAATTCACCCCTCCACTTT
-,-,TRBJ2-6,TRBV6-6,CASSYGRANVLTF,TGTGCCAGCAGTTACGGCAGGGCCAACGTCCTGACTTTC